This T cell receptor (beta chain) is from a study of blood T cell repertoires in COVID-19. Study-level information: PBMCs, B-cell-depleted T cells, or T cells provided the cDNA or gDNA that made up the material.

Cohort 3 donors were reported recovered after two negative PCRs, clearance, or symptom resolution. Authors' analysis steps: Amplification from reference gene primers served as the basis for estimated nucleated cell counts. TCRdb's copy holds only in-frame clones and misses some; the assay was immunoSEQ multiplex PCR. V, J and clone size are taken as reported in that table, and D and trimming were inferred from the DNA itself. Of 150,000 to 250,000 clones detected, around 87% appear once; the ten largest clones hold 2% to 2.5%. CDR3 length equals 16 residues. Losses at the gene ends were 0 bases for V and 0 bases for J; bases not matched to a gene: 1. Germline V gene sequence: CDR1 SGHAT, CDR2 FQNNGV.

This clonotype originated in a woman aged 25 to 39 who had recovered from COVID-19. The chain is built from TRBV11-2 and TRBJ2-3; TRBD2 aligns across 9 bases. Material for sequencing was PBMCs or T cells enriched from blood (not recorded which). The CDR3 coding sequence is TGTGCCAGCAGCTTAGACCTAGCGGGAAGCACAGATACGCAGTATTTT. It yields the protein CASSLDLAGSTDTQYF.